The 19 T cell receptor beta chains listed next were all sequenced from one sample in a study of shared clonotypes between healthy human individuals. TCRdb's table, derived via immunoSEQ multiplex PCR, lists solely in-frame clones and lacks some. The table lists roughly 1 million clones, roughly 80% of them singletons. Material for sequencing was memory CD4+ T cells sorted from blood. Subset given: CD45RA-negative fraction. All receptors derive from a man younger than 35 in good health.

The genes are TRBV5-1 and TRBJ2-1, with D perhaps given as TRBD1 or TRBD2 (6 bases each). V was shortened by 2 bases and J by 7 bases, with 19 bases between the two germline ends. The CDR3 totals 16 residues. The V gene's germline CDR1 is SGHRS and CDR2 YFSETQ. CDR3 DNA sequence: TGCGCCAGCAGCTTCGGGGACAAGGAGGGGCGAAATGAGCAGTTCTTC. Its protein is CASSFGDKEGRNEQFF. The whole variable domain, remainder taken from reference TRBV5-1 and TRBJ2-1, is KAGVTQTPRYLIKTRGQQVTLSCSPISGHRSVSWYQQTPGQGLQFLFEYFSETQRNKGNFPGRFSGRQFSNSRSEMNVSTLELGDSALYLCASSFGDKEGRNEQFFGPGTRLTVL.

The chain has TRBV18 and TRBJ1-4; a possible D gene is TRBD1 (6 bases). The CDR3 runs 12 residues. From germline, CDR1 is KGHSH and CDR2 LQKENI. V lost 6 bases, J lost 8 bases, and 10 bases lay in between. The CDR3 here is CASSSDREKLFF. CDR3 DNA: TGTGCCAGCTCTTCAGACAGGGAAAAACTGTTTTTT.

The table lists this clone with a few counts. The rearrangement uses TRBV7-9 and TRBJ1-1; D uncertain. The germline CDR1 and CDR2 sequences are SEHNR and FQNEAQ (reference sequence). V was shortened by 7 bases and J by 1 base, with 7 bases between the two germline ends. This CDR3 has 12 residues. The CDR3 loop is CASTAGNTEAFF. In nucleotides, the CDR3 is TGTGCCAGCACGGCAGGGAACACTGAAGCTTTCTTT.

V usage is TRBV6-5 and J usage is TRBJ2-7; D gene unclear. The CDR3 extends over 14 amino acids. Germline CDR1 reads MNHEY; CDR2 reads SVGAGI. V was shortened by 1 base and J by 6 bases, with 13 bases between the two germline ends. The CDR3 region has the DNA TGTGCCAGCAGTTACTATCCCGGACCCCTCGAGCAGTACTTC. This codes for CASSYYPGPLEQYF.

The V and J genes are TRBV5-6 and TRBJ2-1; D perhaps matches TRBD1 (5 bases). There are 13 residues in the CDR3. Germline V gene sequence: CDR1 SGHDT, CDR2 YYEEEE. The V end lost 4 bases, the J end lost 4 bases, and 9 bases lay between the germline ends. The CDR3: CASSPDSYNEQFF. CDR3 in DNA: TGTGCCAGCAGCCCCGACAGTTACAATGAGCAGTTCTTC.

Note on this clone: Other DNA sequences in the same sample also yield this CDR3. The chain couples TRBV6-1 to TRBJ1-1; D is uncertain. Trimming cost V 3 bases and J 6 bases, with 5 bases left between them. Per the germline V gene, CDR1 is MNHNS and CDR2 is SASEGT. The CDR3 has 11 residues. CDR3 in DNA: TGTGCCAGCAGTGATAGGGCTGAAGCTTTCTTT. This encodes CASSDRAEAFF.

This clone showed up just a few times. V usage is TRBV10-3 and J usage is TRBJ2-1; 11 bases fit TRBD2. V shed 0 bases, J shed 5 bases, and the junction held 9 bases outside the gene matches. This CDR3 has 18 residues. Germline CDR1 and CDR2: ENHRY and SYGVKD. CDR3 coding DNA: TGTGCCATCAGTGAGTCCGGGACTAGCGGAAACAGTGACAATGAGCAGTTCTTC. Protein product: CAISESGTSGNSDNEQFF.

The chain has TRBV18 and TRBJ1-5; possible D gene TRBD1, 5 bases. V dropped 6 bases and J dropped 0 bases, with 12 bases sitting between them. The germline V gene encodes CDR1 KGHSH and CDR2 LQKENI. The CDR3 covers 15 residues. This CDR3 reads CASSPREDSNQPQHF. The CDR3 DNA reads TGTGCCAGCTCGCCCAGGGAGGATAGCAATCAGCCCCAGCATTTT.

This sequence joins TRBV6-6 and TRBJ1-6; D gene uncertain. The ends were cut back, 5 bases at V and 4 bases at J, with 9 bases in the middle. Germline V gene lookup returns CDR1 MNHNY and CDR2 SVGAGI (reference sequence). The CDR3 is 14 amino acids. This chain's CDR3 is CASSPGEYNSPLHF. CDR3 coding DNA: TGTGCCAGCAGTCCGGGAGAGTATAATTCACCCCTCCACTTT.

The sample holds a few counts of this clone. The chain is built from TRBV7-9 and TRBJ2-3, with 9 nucleotides matching TRBD2. This CDR3 has 17 amino acids. V shed 0 bases, J shed 0 bases, and the junction held 4 bases outside the gene matches. Germline CDR1 and CDR2: SEHNR and FQNEAQ (reference sequence). CDR3 protein: CASSLAPAGGSTDTQYF. The CDR3 DNA sequence: TGTGCCAGCAGCTTAGCCCCGGCGGGGGGGAGCACAGATACGCAGTATTTT.

CDR3 loop: CASSVEDEGGNEQFF. The CDR3 DNA is TGTGCCAGCAGCGTAGAGGACGAGGGGGGGAATGAGCAGTTCTTC. The rearrangement links TRBV9 to TRBJ2-1; perhaps TRBD2 as D (7 bases). Germline-derived CDR1 and CDR2 are SGDLS and YYNGEE. V was trimmed by 0 bases and J by 7 bases, leaving 14 bases between them. There are 15 residues in the CDR3.

The rearrangement links TRBV5-4 to TRBJ2-7; maybe TRBD2 (5 bases). The CDR3 extends over 15 amino acids. V was cut by 0 bases and J by 2 bases, with 12 bases left in between. Germline loops: CDR1 SGHNT, CDR2 YYREEE (reference sequence). The DNA of the CDR3 is TGTGCCAGCAGCTTGGGAGGGATGGGGACCTACGAGCAGTACTTC. Translated, it gives CASSLGGMGTYEQYF.

The V call is TRBV18, the J call TRBJ2-5; tentative D call: TRBD2 (6 bases). CDR1 is KGHSH and CDR2 is LQKENI in the germline V gene. This CDR3 region has 12 residues. With 5 bases removed from V and 3 bases from J, the gap between germline ends came to 7 bases. The CDR3 sequence is CASSWREETQYF. The CDR3 bases are TGTGCCAGCTCATGGAGGGAAGAGACCCAGTACTTC. Looking up the rest from reference TRBV18 and TRBJ2-5 gives the full variable domain: NAGVMQNPRHLVRRRGQEARLRCSPMKGHSHVYWYRQLPEEGLKFMVYLQKENIIDESGMPKERFSAEFPKEGPSILRIQQVVRGDSAAYFCASSWREETQYFGPGTRLLVL.

Concerning this clone itself: Other DNA variants within this sample encode the same CDR3. The chain carries TRBV9 and TRBJ1-2; 7 bases fit TRBD1. Germline CDR1 and CDR2: SGDLS and YYNGEE. The CDR3 is 12 residues long. The J segment lost 8 bases and the V segment lost 2 bases, leaving 3 bases of the junction unmatched. The CDR3 sequence: CASSVDRDGYTF. The CDR3, as DNA: TGTGCCAGCAGCGTCGACAGGGACGGCTACACCTTC.

This rearrangement joins TRBV10-1 to TRBJ2-1; 8 positions match TRBD2. The CDR3 is made up of 16 amino acids. Germline V lookup: CDR1 WNHNN, CDR2 SYGVQD (reference sequence). V gave up 2 bases and J gave up 4 bases; unmatched junction bases: 7. The CDR3 DNA reads TGCGCCAGCAGTGAGAATTCGGGGGGGGCGTACAATGAGCAGTTCTTC. Translating it yields CASSENSGGAYNEQFF.

The rearrangement joins TRBV6-5 to TRBJ1-6; D uncertain. Trimming pared 0 bases from V and 7 bases from J, leaving 13 bases between. Germline-derived CDR1 and CDR2 are MNHEY and SVGAGI. The CDR3 is 16 residues long. In nucleotides, the CDR3 is TGTGCCAGCAGTTACTCGGGAATATCGGGGAATTCACCCCTCCACTTT. Translated, it gives CASSYSGISGNSPLHF.

The genes are TRBV5-4 and TRBJ2-7, with TRBD1 matching over 7 bases. Germline CDR1 reads SGHNT; CDR2 reads YYREEE (reference sequence). CDR3 length: 15 residues. Trimming at V came to 4 bases and at J to 3 bases, leaving 10 bases not matched to a gene. In nucleotides, the CDR3 is TGTGCCAGCAGCCCCGGGACAGAGTCGATCTACGAGCAGTACTTC. It encodes CASSPGTESIYEQYF.

This clone was picked up many times. The genes are TRBV30 and TRBJ2-2; 8 bases are shared with TRBD1. Germline V CDR1 and CDR2: GTSNPN, SVGIG (reference sequence). This CDR3 is 16 amino acids long. J gave up 4 bases and V 2 bases, and 9 bases lay outside the gene matches. This chain's CDR3 is CAWSLGRTGLTGELFF. In DNA, the CDR3 is TGTGCCTGGAGTCTCGGCAGGACAGGGCTCACCGGGGAGCTGTTTTTT.

This chain links TRBV11-3 with TRBJ2-5; 10 nucleotides line up with TRBD1. The CDR3 sequence is 15 residues long. Germline values: CDR1 SGHNT, CDR2 YENEEA. The trim removed 3 bases at V and 4 bases at J, leaving 5 bases unmatched. CDR3 sequence: CASSFRTGGGETQYF. CDR3 nucleotide sequence: TGTGCCAGCAGCTTCCGGACAGGGGGGGGAGAGACCCAGTACTTC.